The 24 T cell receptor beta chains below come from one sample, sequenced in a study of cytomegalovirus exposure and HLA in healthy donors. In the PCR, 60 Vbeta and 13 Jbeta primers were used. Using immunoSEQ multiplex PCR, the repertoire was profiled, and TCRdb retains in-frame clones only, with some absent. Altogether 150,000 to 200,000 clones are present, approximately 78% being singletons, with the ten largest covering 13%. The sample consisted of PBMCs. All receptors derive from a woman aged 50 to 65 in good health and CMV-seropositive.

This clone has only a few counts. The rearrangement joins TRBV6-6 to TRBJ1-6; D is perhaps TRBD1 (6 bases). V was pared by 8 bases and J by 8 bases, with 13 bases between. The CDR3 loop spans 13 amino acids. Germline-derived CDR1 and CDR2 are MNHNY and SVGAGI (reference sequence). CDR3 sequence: CASSRQVDSPLHF. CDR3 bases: TGTGCCAGCTCCAGACAGGTCGATTCACCCCTCCACTTT.

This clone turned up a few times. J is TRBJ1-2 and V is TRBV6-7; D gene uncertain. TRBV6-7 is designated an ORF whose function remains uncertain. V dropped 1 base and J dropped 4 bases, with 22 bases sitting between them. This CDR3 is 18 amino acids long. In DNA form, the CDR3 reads TGTGCCAGCAGTTACTTAAGGTGGGGAGGTCTGATGGCCTATGGCTACACCTTC. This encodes CASSYLRWGGLMAYGYTF.

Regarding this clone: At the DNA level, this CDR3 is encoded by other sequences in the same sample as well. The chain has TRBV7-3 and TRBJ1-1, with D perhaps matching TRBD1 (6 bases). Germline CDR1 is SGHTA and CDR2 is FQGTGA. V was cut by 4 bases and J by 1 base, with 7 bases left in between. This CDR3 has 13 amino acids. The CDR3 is CASSSQGNTEAFF. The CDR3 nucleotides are TGTGCCAGCAGCTCACAGGGGAACACTGAAGCTTTCTTT.

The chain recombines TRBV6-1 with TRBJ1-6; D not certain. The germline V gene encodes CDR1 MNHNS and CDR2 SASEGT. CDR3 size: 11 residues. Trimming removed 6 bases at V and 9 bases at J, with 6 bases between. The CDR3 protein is CASRLSSPLHF. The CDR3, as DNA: TGTGCCAGCAGACTAAGTTCACCCCTCCACTTT.

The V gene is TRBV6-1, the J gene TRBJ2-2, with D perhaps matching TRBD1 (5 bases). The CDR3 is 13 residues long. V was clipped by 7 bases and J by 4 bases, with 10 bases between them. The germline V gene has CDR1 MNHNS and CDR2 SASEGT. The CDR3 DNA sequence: TGTGCCAGCACCCCAAGGGGCACCGGGGAGCTGTTTTTT. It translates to CASTPRGTGELFF.

CDR3 in amino acids: CASSRPSGGGELFF. Here the CDR3 DNA reads TGCGCCAGCAGCCGCCCGTCAGGGGGTGGGGAGCTGTTTTTT. The J gene is TRBJ2-2, the V gene TRBV5-1; 7 bases map to TRBD1. The CDR3 is 14 amino acids. From germline, CDR1 is SGHRS and CDR2 YFSETQ. The trim removed 4 bases at V and 8 bases at J, leaving 8 bases unmatched.

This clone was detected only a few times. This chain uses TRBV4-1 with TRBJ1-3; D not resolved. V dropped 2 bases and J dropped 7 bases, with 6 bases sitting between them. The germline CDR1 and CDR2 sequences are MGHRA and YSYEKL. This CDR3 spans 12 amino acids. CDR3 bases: TGCGCCAGCAGCCAAACGAGGAACACCATATATTTT. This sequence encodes CASSQTRNTIYF.

The CDR3 sequence: CASSPPDRGIFGEQYF. The CDR3 coding sequence is TGTGCCAGCTCACCACCGGACAGGGGAATTTTTGGCGAGCAGTACTTC. The chain is built from TRBV18 and TRBJ2-7; 9 positions match TRBD1. The CDR3 consists of 16 residues. Germline lookup yields CDR1 KGHSH and CDR2 LQKENI. After removal of 0 bases from V and 6 bases from J, the junction contained 9 bases not matched to a gene.

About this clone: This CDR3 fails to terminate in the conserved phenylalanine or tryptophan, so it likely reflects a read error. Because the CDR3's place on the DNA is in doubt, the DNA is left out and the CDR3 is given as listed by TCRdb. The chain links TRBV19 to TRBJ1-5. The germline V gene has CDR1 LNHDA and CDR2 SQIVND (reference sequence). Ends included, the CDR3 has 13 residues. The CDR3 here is CASSRSVGTPHEL.

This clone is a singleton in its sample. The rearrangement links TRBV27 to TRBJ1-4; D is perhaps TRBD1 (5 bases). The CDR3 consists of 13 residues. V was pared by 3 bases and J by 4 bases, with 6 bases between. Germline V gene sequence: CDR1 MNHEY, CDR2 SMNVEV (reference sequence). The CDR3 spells CASSLGGNEKLFF. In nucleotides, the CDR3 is TGTGCCAGCAGTTTGGGGGGTAATGAAAAACTGTTTTTT.

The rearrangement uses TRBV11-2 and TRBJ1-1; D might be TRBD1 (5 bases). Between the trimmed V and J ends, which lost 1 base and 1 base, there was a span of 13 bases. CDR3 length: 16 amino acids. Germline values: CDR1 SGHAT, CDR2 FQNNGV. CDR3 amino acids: CASSLVFRGGNTEAFF. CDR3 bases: TGTGCCAGCAGCTTAGTTTTTCGGGGGGGGAACACTGAAGCTTTCTTT.

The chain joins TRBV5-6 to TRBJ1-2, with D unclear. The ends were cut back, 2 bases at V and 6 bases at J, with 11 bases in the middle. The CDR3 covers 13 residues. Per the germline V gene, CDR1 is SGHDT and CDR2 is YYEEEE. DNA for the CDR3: TGTGCCAGCAGCTTCGGAAGGCGGGATGGCTACACCTTC. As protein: CASSFGRRDGYTF.

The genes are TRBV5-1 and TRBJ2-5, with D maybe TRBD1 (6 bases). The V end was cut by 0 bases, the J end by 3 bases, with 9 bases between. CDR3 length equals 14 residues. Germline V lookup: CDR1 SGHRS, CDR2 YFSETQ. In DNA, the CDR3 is TGCGCCAGCAGCTTGGAGCCAGGGGAAGAGACCCAGTACTTC. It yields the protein CASSLEPGEETQYF.

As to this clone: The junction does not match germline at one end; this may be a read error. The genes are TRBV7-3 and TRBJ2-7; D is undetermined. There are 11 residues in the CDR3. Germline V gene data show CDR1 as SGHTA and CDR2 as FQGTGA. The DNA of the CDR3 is TGTGCCGGCAGCTCCCCGTGGCATTCGTACTTC. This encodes CAGSSPWHSYF.

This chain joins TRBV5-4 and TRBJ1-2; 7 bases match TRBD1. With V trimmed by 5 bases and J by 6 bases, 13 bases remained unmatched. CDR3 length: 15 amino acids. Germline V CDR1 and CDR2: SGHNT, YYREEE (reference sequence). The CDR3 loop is CASRTGIITRDGYTF. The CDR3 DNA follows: TGTGCCAGCAGGACAGGGATAATAACGCGAGATGGCTACACCTTC. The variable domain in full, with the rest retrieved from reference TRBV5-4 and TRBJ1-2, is ETGVTQSPTHLIKTRGQQVTLRCSSQSGHNTVSWYQQALGQGPQFIFQYYREEENGRGNFPPRFSGLQFPNYSSELNVNALELDDSALYLCASRTGIITRDGYTFGSGTRLTVV.

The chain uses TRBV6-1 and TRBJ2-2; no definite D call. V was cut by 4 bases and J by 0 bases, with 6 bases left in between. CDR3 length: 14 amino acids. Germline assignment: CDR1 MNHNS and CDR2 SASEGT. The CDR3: CASSVRTNTGELFF. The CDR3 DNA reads TGTGCCAGCAGTGTGAGAACGAACACCGGGGAGCTGTTTTTT.

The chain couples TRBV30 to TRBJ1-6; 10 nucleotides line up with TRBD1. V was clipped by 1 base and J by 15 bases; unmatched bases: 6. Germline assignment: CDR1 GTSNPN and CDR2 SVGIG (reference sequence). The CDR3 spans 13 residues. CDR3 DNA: TGTGCCTGGAGTGGGGACAGGGGTTTCGGCCTCCACTTT. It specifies CAWSGDRGFGLHF. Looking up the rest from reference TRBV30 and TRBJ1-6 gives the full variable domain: SQTIHQWPATLVQPVGSPLSLECTVEGTSNPNLYWYRQAAGRGLQLLFYSVGIGQISSEVPQNLSASRPQDRQFILSSKKLLLSDSGFYLCAWSGDRGFGLHFGNGTRLTVT.

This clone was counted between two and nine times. This CDR3 is CASSPDPAGVSYEQYF. CDR3 nucleotide sequence: TGCGCCAGCAGCCCGGACCCGGCAGGGGTATCTTACGAGCAGTACTTC. The chain carries TRBV5-1 and TRBJ2-7; a weak D match, TRBD1 (6 bases). V gave up 4 bases and J gave up 4 bases, with 21 bases separating them. This CDR3 has 16 residues. The germline gives CDR1 SGHRS, CDR2 YFSETQ.

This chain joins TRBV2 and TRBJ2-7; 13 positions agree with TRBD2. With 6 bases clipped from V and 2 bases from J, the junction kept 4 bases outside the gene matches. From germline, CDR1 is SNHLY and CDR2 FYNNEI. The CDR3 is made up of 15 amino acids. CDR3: CASSSGLAGAYEQYF. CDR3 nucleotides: TGTGCCAGCAGCTCCGGACTAGCGGGGGCCTACGAGCAGTACTTC.

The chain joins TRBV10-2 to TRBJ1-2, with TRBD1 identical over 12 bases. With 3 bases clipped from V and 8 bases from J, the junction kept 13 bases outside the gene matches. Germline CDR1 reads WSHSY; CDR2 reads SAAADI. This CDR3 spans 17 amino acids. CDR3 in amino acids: CASSDPARDRGREGYTF. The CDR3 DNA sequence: TGCGCCAGCAGTGACCCCGCCAGGGACAGGGGGCGCGAAGGCTACACCTTC.

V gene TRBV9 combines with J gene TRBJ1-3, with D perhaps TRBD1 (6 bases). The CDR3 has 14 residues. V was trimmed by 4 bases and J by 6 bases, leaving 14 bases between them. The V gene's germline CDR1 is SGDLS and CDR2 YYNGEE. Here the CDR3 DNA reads TGTGCCAGCAGCCCTAAAGGACAGTTAAACACCATATATTTT. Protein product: CASSPKGQLNTIYF. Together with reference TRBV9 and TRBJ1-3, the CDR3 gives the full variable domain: DSGVTQTPKHLITATGQRVTLRCSPRSGDLSVYWYQQSLDQGLQFLIQYYNGEERAKGNILERFSAQQFPDLHSELNLSSLELGDSALYFCASSPKGQLNTIYFGEGSWLTVV.

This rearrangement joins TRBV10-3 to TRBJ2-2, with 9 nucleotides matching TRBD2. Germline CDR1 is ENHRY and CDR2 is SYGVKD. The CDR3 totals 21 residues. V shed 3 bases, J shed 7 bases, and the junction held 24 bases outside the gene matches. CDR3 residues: CAISDPKEVAGDYNGNGELFF. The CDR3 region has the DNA TGTGCCATCAGTGACCCCAAAGAGGTAGCGGGGGACTATAACGGGAACGGGGAGCTGTTTTTT.

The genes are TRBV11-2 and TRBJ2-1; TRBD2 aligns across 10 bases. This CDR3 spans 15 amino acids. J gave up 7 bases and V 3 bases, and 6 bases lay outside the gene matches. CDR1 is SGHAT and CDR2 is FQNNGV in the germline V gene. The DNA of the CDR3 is TGTGCCAGCAGCTTCAGCGGGGGGGCCGGAAATGAGCAGTTCTTC. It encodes CASSFSGGAGNEQFF.

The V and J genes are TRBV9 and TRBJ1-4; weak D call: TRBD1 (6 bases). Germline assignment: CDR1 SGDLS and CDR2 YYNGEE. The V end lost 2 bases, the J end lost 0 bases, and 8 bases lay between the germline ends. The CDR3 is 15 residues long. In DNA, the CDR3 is TGTGCCAGCAGCGTTTCAGGGGCAACTAATGAAAAACTGTTTTTT. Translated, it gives CASSVSGATNEKLFF.